Following are 25 T cell receptor beta chains from one sample sequenced in a study of lymphopenia after photon versus proton radiotherapy. Sequenced by immunoSEQ multiplex PCR; TCRdb stores in-frame clones only, minus some. The data show 35,000 to 45,000 clones, roughly 84% seen once. This specimen was peripheral blood, taken from a patient treated with photon-based radiotherapy. All receptors derive from a man between 45 and 60 years old with gastric cancer.

The gene calls are TRBV4-3 and TRBJ2-5; TRBD2 matches 8 bases. V dropped 1 base and J dropped 4; count of bases not matched to a gene: 5. Germline CDR1 and CDR2: LGHNA and YSLEER. This CDR3 spans 15 amino acids. As DNA, the CDR3 is TGCGCCAGCAGCCAAGGCCAGCGGGAGTCAGAGACCCAGTACTTC. As protein: CASSQGQRESETQYF.

The chain joins TRBV30 to TRBJ2-5; D might be TRBD1 (5 bases). Germline V CDR1 and CDR2: GTSNPN, SVGIG (reference sequence). V was pared by 3 bases and J by 5 bases, with 19 bases between. The CDR3 runs 15 residues. CDR3 residues: CAWSKQAGVMETQYF. Here the CDR3 DNA reads TGTGCCTGGAGCAAACAGGCCGGCGTGATGGAGACCCAGTACTTC.

This chain joins TRBV6-6 and TRBJ1-2, with D possibly being TRBD1 (5 bases). This CDR3 comprises 14 residues. Trimming removed 2 bases at V and 5 bases at J, with 12 bases between. Germline V CDR1 and CDR2: MNHNY, SVGAGI (reference sequence). The CDR3 is CASSYAESGYGYTF. Written as DNA, the CDR3 is TGTGCCAGCAGTTACGCCGAATCAGGGTATGGCTACACCTTC.

The gene calls are TRBV29-1 and TRBJ2-1; D not resolved. V was clipped by 3 bases and J by 2 bases, with 14 bases between them. CDR1 and CDR2 from the germline V gene are SQVTM and ANQGSEA. This CDR3 is built from 15 residues. The DNA of the CDR3 is TGCAGCGTTGATAGGGTGGCGAGGACCTACAATGAGCAGTTCTTC. It is translated as CSVDRVARTYNEQFF.

This clone came up once. CDR3 in DNA: TGTGCCAGCAGGGGGGCCTCCTACGAGCAGTACTTC. Protein sequence: CASRGASYEQYF. This chain uses TRBV27 with TRBJ2-7; D may be TRBD1 (6 bases). Trimming removed 6 bases from V and 0 bases from J, with 6 bases in between. CDR1 MNHEY and CDR2 SMNVEV come from the germline V gene (reference sequence). The length of the CDR3 is 12 residues.

J is TRBJ1-4 and V is TRBV4-1, with D tentatively TRBD1 (5 bases). The germline V gene encodes CDR1 MGHRA and CDR2 YSYEKL. Trimming removed 4 bases at V and 7 bases at J, with 13 bases between. CDR3 size: 14 residues. In DNA form, the CDR3 reads TGCGCCAGCAGCCTCAGGGAGGCAACTGAAAAACTGTTTTTT. This encodes CASSLREATEKLFF.

The chain recombines TRBV19 with TRBJ1-3; 8 bases agree with TRBD1. The CDR3 runs 14 residues. Germline V CDR1 and CDR2: LNHDA, SQIVND (reference sequence). The J segment lost 3 bases and the V segment lost 3 bases, leaving 1 base of the junction unmatched. The CDR3 region is CASSIRGLGNTIYF. The DNA for the CDR3 is TGTGCCAGTAGTATCAGGGGGCTTGGAAACACCATATATTTT.

V is TRBV9 and J is TRBJ2-1; D is possibly TRBD1 (6 bases). Trimming took off 3 bases at V and 4 bases at J, with 11 bases between the two ends. This CDR3 has 14 amino acids. Looked up from germline, CDR1 is SGDLS and CDR2 is YYNGEE. DNA for the CDR3: TGTGCCAGCAGCGCGGGTACAGGGTACAATGAGCAGTTCTTC. Encoded protein: CASSAGTGYNEQFF.

The chain recombines TRBV19 with TRBJ1-5, with TRBD1 identical over 8 bases. V was clipped by 7 bases and J by 4 bases; unmatched bases: 6. There are 14 residues in the CDR3. The V gene's germline CDR1 is LNHDA and CDR2 SQIVND (reference sequence). CDR3 protein: CASKGQGANQPQHF. The CDR3 DNA sequence: TGTGCCAGTAAAGGGCAGGGGGCGAATCAGCCCCAGCATTTT.

The V gene is TRBV11-3, the J gene TRBJ2-2, with 7 nucleotides matching TRBD1. This CDR3 comprises 13 residues. With 5 bases clipped from V and 6 bases from J, the junction kept 3 bases outside the gene matches. The germline V gene has CDR1 SGHNT and CDR2 YENEEA. CDR3 sequence: CASSHRGAGELFF. In nucleotides, the CDR3 is TGTGCCAGCAGCCACAGGGGCGCCGGGGAGCTGTTTTTT.

There are a few counts of this clone. The CDR3 spells CASSPTPLLEQYF. CDR3 sequence (DNA): TGTGCCAGCAGCCCGACACCACTCTTGGAGCAGTACTTC. The V and J genes are TRBV6-6 and TRBJ2-7, with no clear D. The CDR3 is made up of 13 amino acids. The germline V gene has CDR1 MNHNY and CDR2 SVGAGI (reference sequence). Trimming took off 6 bases at V and 7 bases at J, with 16 bases between the two ends.

The chain carries TRBV13 and TRBJ1-1; TRBD1 is a possible D gene (5 bases). This CDR3 is 13 amino acids long. Germline CDR1 is PRHDT and CDR2 is FYEKMQ (reference sequence). V was shortened by 1 base and J by 13 bases, with 16 bases between the two germline ends. The CDR3 DNA follows: TGTGCCAGCAGCTTAGTGGACGGCCGAAGGGGTTTCTTT. Encoded protein: CASSLVDGRRGFF.

The CDR3: CASSLAGQNTGELFF. The CDR3 coding sequence is TGTGCCAGCAGCCTAGCGGGCCAGAACACCGGGGAGCTGTTTTTT. The V call is TRBV11-3, the J call TRBJ2-2; TRBD2 matches at 8 bases. The V gene end was trimmed by 5 bases and the J gene end by 1 base; junction bases not matched to a gene: 3. In germline, CDR1 is SGHNT, CDR2 YENEEA. The CDR3 sequence is 15 residues long.

The chain links TRBV7-6 to TRBJ1-3; D is unclear. V was clipped by 1 base and J by 4 bases, with 11 bases between them. Germline lookup yields CDR1 SGHVS and CDR2 FNYEAQ. CDR3 length: 15 residues. This CDR3 is CASSLGRGLGNTIYF. CDR3 DNA sequence: TGTGCCAGCAGCTTAGGCCGGGGTTTAGGAAACACCATATATTTT. Drawing the rest from reference TRBV7-6 and TRBJ1-3, the complete variable domain is GAGVSQSPRYKVTKRGQDVALRCDPISGHVSLYWYRQALGQGPEFLTYFNYEAQQDKSGLPNDRFSAERPEGSISTLTIQRTEQRDSAMYRCASSLGRGLGNTIYFGEGSWLTVV.

The chain carries TRBV5-1 and TRBJ2-1, with 8 bases lining up with TRBD2. With V trimmed by 0 bases and J by 4 bases, 6 bases remained unmatched. The CDR3 is 16 residues long. In germline, CDR1 is SGHRS, CDR2 YFSETQ. The chain's CDR3 is CASSLAAGGGYNEQFF. In DNA form, the CDR3 reads TGCGCCAGCAGCTTGGCGGCGGGAGGAGGATACAATGAGCAGTTCTTC.

The rearrangement uses TRBV18 and TRBJ2-6, with D tentatively TRBD2 (6 bases). The CDR3 runs 18 residues. Trimming cost V 5 bases and J 0 bases, with 17 bases left between them. From germline, CDR1 is KGHSH and CDR2 LQKENI. The CDR3 spells CASSSRRASNSGANVLTF. The DNA for the CDR3 is TGTGCCAGCTCATCACGGAGGGCCTCTAACTCTGGGGCCAACGTCCTGACTTTC.

The chain couples TRBV4-1 to TRBJ2-7; 10 positions match TRBD2. This CDR3 is 19 amino acids long. CDR1 is MGHRA and CDR2 is YSYEKL in the germline V gene. With V trimmed by 1 base and J by 3 bases, 15 bases remained unmatched. The CDR3 region has the DNA TGCGCCAGCAGCCAAGGAGACCCATTTAGCGGGAGGACTAGCTACGAGCAGTACTTC. Translated: CASSQGDPFSGRTSYEQYF.

The rearrangement links TRBV30 to TRBJ2-1, with 12 bases aligning to TRBD2. Germline CDR1 reads GTSNPN; CDR2 reads SVGIG (reference sequence). The J segment lost 6 bases and the V segment lost 5 bases, leaving 5 bases of the junction unmatched. The CDR3 is made up of 14 amino acids. CDR3 bases: TGTGCCTGGGAGACTAGCGGGAGAAGCAATGAGCAGTTCTTC. Protein product: CAWETSGRSNEQFF.

The chain combines TRBV9 with TRBJ2-1; D possibly corresponds to TRBD2 (5 bases). Germline CDR1 reads SGDLS; CDR2 reads YYNGEE. The length of the CDR3 is 16 residues. Between the trimmed V and J ends, which lost 0 bases and 8 bases, there was a span of 18 bases. The CDR3 reads CASSVDPGTSNDEQFF. DNA of the CDR3: TGTGCCAGCAGCGTAGATCCCGGAACTAGTAACGATGAGCAGTTCTTC.

The V and J genes are TRBV15 and TRBJ1-4; 8 bases match TRBD1. With V trimmed by 0 bases and J by 7 bases, 7 bases remained unmatched. The CDR3 totals 16 residues. Per germline, CDR1 LNHNV and CDR2 YYDKDF (reference sequence). CDR3 sequence reads: CATSRDFQGAFEKLFF. The CDR3 nucleotides are TGTGCCACCAGCAGAGATTTCCAGGGGGCTTTTGAAAAACTGTTTTTT.

The V gene is TRBV7-2, the J gene TRBJ2-1; 11 bases are shared with TRBD2. Germline-derived CDR1 and CDR2 are SGHTA and FQGNSA. J was trimmed by 7 bases and V by 1 base; bases with no gene match: 3. This CDR3 is built from 15 residues. The CDR3 is CASSLVAGGRNEQFF. In nucleotides, the CDR3 is TGTGCCAGCAGCTTAGTAGCGGGAGGGCGGAATGAGCAGTTCTTC. The full variable domain, with the rest looked up from reference TRBV7-2 and TRBJ2-1, is GAGVSQSPSNKVTEKGKDVELRCDPISGHTALYWYRQSLGQGLEFLIYFQGNSAPDKSGLPSDRFSAERTGGSVSTLTIQRTQQEDSAVYLCASSLVAGGRNEQFFGPGTRLTVL.

The chain combines TRBV27 with TRBJ1-1; D is uncertain. CDR3 length: 15 amino acids. V was clipped by 4 bases and J by 1 base, with 13 bases between them. CDR1 MNHEY and CDR2 SMNVEV come from the germline V gene (reference sequence). CDR3 loop: CASSSHSSSNTEAFF. The CDR3 DNA reads TGTGCCAGCAGTTCCCATTCCTCCTCGAACACTGAAGCTTTCTTT.

The chain carries TRBV7-2 and TRBJ1-4, with 7 bases identical to TRBD1. The CDR3 has 14 amino acids. J gave up 8 bases and V 5 bases, and 8 bases lay outside the gene matches. Germline V gives CDR1 SGHTA, CDR2 FQGNSA. For the CDR3, the DNA is TGTGCCAGCAGCGCCCGACAGGGAAGGGAAAAACTGTTTTTT. Translating it yields CASSARQGREKLFF.

This sequence joins TRBV5-1 and TRBJ2-2; the match to TRBD1 covers 8 bases. The CDR3 is made up of 18 amino acids. Trimming took 0 bases from V and 1 from J; bases not matched to a gene: 8. Germline CDR1 is SGHRS and CDR2 is YFSETQ. Written as DNA, the CDR3 is TGCGCCAGCAGCTTGGCGGGATGGGGGACAGGGAACACCGGGGAGCTGTTTTTT. Protein: CASSLAGWGTGNTGELFF.

The CDR3 sequence is CASSLITSGTVYGYTF. The CDR3 DNA reads TGTGCCAGCAGTTTAATTACCTCCGGGACAGTCTATGGCTACACCTTC. The genes are TRBV28 and TRBJ1-2; 7 nucleotides align to TRBD1. The V gene's germline CDR1 is MDHEN and CDR2 SYDVKM. After removal of 2 bases from V and 4 bases from J, the junction contained 10 bases not matched to a gene. This CDR3 is built from 16 residues.